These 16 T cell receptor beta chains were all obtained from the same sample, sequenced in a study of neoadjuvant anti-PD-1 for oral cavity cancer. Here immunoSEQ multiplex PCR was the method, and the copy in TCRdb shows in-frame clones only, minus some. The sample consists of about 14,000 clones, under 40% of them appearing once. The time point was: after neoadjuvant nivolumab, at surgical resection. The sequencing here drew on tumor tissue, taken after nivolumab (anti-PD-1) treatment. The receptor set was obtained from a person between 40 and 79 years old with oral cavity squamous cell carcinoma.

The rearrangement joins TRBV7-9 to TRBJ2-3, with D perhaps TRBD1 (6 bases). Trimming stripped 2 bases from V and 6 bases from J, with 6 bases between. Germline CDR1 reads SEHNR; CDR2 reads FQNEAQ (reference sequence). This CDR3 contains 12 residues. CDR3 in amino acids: CASSLQGDTQYF. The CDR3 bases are TGTGCCAGCAGCTTACAGGGGGATACGCAGTATTTT.

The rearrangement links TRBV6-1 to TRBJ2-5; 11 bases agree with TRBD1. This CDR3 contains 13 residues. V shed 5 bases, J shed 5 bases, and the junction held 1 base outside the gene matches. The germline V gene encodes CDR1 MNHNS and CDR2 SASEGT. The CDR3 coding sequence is TGTGCCAGCAGTTGGGACAGGGGGGAGACCCAGTACTTC. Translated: CASSWDRGETQYF.

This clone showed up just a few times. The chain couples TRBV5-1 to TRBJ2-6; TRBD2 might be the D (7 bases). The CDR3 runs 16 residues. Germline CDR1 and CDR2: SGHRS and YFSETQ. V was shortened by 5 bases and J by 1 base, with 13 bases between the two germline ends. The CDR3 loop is CASSKGEGSGANVLTF. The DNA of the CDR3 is TGCGCCAGCAGTAAGGGGGAGGGGTCTGGGGCCAACGTCCTGACTTTC.

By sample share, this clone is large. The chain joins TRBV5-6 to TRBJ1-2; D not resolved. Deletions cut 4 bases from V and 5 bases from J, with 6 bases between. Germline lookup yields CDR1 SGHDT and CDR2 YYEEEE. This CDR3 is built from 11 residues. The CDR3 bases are TGTGCCAGCAGCGGCGATTATGGCTACACCTTC. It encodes CASSGDYGYTF.

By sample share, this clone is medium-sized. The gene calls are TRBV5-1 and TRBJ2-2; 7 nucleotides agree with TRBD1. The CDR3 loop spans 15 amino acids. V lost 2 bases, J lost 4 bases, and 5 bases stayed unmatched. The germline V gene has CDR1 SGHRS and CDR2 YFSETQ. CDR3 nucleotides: TGCGCCAGCAGCTTAGGGGACAGATTCACCGGGGAGCTGTTTTTT. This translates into CASSLGDRFTGELFF. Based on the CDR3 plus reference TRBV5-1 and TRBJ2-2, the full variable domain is KAGVTQTPRYLIKTRGQQVTLSCSPISGHRSVSWYQQTPGQGLQFLFEYFSETQRNKGNFPGRFSGRQFSNSRSEMNVSTLELGDSALYLCASSLGDRFTGELFFGEGSRLTVL.

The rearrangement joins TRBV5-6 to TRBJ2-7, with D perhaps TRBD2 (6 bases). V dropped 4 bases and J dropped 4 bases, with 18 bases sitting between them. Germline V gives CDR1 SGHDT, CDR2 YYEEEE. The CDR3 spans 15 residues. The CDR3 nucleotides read TGTGCCAGCAGCGGGGGGTACGGGATAGGGTACGAGCAGTACTTC. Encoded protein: CASSGGYGIGYEQYF. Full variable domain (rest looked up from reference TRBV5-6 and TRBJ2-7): DAGVTQSPTHLIKTRGQQVTLRCSPKSGHDTVSWYQQALGQGPQFIFQYYEEEERQRGNFPDRFSGHQFPNYSSELNVNALLLGDSALYLCASSGGYGIGYEQYFGPGTRLTVT.

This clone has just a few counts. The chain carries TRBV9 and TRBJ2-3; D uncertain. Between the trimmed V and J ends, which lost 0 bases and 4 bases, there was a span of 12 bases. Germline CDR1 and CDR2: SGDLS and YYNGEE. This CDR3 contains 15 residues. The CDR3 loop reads CASSVVERISDTQYF. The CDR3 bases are TGTGCCAGCAGCGTAGTGGAACGTATCTCAGATACGCAGTATTTT.

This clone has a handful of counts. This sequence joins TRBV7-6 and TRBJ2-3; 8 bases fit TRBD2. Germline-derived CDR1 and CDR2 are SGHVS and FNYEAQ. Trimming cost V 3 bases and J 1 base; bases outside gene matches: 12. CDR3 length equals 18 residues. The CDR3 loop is CASSFDIGGGSGTDTQYF. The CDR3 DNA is TGTGCCAGCAGCTTTGATATCGGGGGGGGCAGTGGCACAGATACGCAGTATTTT. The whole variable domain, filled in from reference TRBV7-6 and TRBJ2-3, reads GAGVSQSPRYKVTKRGQDVALRCDPISGHVSLYWYRQALGQGPEFLTYFNYEAQQDKSGLPNDRFSAERPEGSISTLTIQRTEQRDSAMYRCASSFDIGGGSGTDTQYFGPGTRLTVL.

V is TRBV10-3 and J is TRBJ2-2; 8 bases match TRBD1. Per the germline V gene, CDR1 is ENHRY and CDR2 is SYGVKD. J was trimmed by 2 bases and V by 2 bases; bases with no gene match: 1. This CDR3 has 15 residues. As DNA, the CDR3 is TGTGCCATCAGTGAGGGACAGGGCAACACCGGGGAGCTGTTTTTT. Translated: CAISEGQGNTGELFF.

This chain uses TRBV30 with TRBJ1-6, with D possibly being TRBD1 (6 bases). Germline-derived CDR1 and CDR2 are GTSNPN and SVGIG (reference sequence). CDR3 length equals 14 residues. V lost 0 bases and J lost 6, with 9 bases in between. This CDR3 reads CAWSVSRGNSPLHF. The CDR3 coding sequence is TGTGCCTGGAGTGTAAGCAGGGGTAATTCACCCCTCCACTTT.

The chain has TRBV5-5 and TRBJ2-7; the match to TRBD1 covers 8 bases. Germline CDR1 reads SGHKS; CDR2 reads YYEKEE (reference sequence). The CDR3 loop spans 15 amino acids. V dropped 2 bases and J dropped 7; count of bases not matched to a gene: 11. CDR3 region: CASSLEGQVSREQYF. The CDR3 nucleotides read TGTGCCAGCAGCTTAGAGGGACAGGTTTCGAGAGAGCAGTACTTC.

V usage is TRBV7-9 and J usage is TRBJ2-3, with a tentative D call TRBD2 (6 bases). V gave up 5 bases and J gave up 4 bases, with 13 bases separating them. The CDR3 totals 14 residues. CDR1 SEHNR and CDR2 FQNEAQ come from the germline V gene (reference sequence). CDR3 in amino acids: CASSLREVPDTQYF. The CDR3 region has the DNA TGTGCCAGCAGCCTTAGGGAGGTTCCAGATACGCAGTATTTT. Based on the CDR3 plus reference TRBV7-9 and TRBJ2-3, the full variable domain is DTGVSQNPRHKITKRGQNVTFRCDPISEHNRLYWYRQTLGQGPEFLTYFQNEAQLEKSRLLSDRFSAERPKGSFSTLEIQRTEQGDSAMYLCASSLREVPDTQYFGPGTRLTVL.

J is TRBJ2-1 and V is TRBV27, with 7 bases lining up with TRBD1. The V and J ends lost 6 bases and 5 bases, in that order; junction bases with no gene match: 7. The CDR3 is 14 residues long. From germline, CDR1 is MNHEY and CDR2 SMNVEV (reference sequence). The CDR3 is CASRPGQANNEQFF. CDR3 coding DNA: TGTGCCAGCAGACCTGGACAGGCAAACAATGAGCAGTTCTTC.

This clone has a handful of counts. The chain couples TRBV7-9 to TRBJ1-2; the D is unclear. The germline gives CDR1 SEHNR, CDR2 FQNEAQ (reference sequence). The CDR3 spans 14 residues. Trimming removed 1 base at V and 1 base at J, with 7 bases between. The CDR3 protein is CASSLGNSNYGYTF. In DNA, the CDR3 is TGTGCCAGCAGCTTAGGTAACAGTAACTATGGCTACACCTTC. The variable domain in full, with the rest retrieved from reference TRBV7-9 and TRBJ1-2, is DTGVSQNPRHKITKRGQNVTFRCDPISEHNRLYWYRQTLGQGPEFLTYFQNEAQLEKSRLLSDRFSAERPKGSFSTLEIQRTEQGDSAMYLCASSLGNSNYGYTFGSGTRLTVV.

The CDR3 bases are TGCGCCAGCAGCTTGGATTTTGGAGGGGGGGCTCACAATGAGCAGTTCTTC. Amino acid sequence: CASSLDFGGGAHNEQFF. The chain is built from TRBV5-1 and TRBJ2-1, with D possibly being TRBD2 (7 bases). The ends were cut back, 0 bases at V and 5 bases at J, with 18 bases in the middle. From germline, CDR1 is SGHRS and CDR2 YFSETQ. The CDR3 covers 17 residues. The full variable domain, completed using reference TRBV5-1 and TRBJ2-1, is KAGVTQTPRYLIKTRGQQVTLSCSPISGHRSVSWYQQTPGQGLQFLFEYFSETQRNKGNFPGRFSGRQFSNSRSEMNVSTLELGDSALYLCASSLDFGGGAHNEQFFGPGTRLTVL.

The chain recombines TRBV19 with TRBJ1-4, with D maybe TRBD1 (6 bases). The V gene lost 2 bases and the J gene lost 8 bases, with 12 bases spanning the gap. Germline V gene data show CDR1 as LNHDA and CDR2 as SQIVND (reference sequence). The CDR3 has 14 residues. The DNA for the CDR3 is TGTGCCAGTAGTATAAGCAGGGGCAAGGAAAAACTGTTTTTT. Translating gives CASSISRGKEKLFF.